Presented here are 20 T cell receptor beta chains from one specimen sequenced in a study of blood T cells in healthy people across ages. A second PCR of 7 to 11 cycles used a sample-barcoded 5' primer and a J-beta primer mix. Via MiXCR, TCRdb re-called the 5' RACE reads, giving one row per CDR3 protein. This table holds roughly 650,000 distinct CDR3 sequences, around 32% found once. Sequenced sample: blood. The receptors were sampled from a woman older than 75 in good health.

The V gene is TRBV7-6, the J gene TRBJ1-3; 7 positions agree with TRBD1. CDR3 size: 16 residues. V trimming: 4 bases; J trimming: 4 bases; junction bases outside the gene matches: 10. The V gene's germline CDR1 is SGHVS and CDR2 FNYEAQ. For the CDR3, the DNA is TGTGCCAGCAGCTCTGGCGGCAGGGGGACGGGAAACACCATATATTTT. This gives the protein CASSSGGRGTGNTIYF.

This clonotype was counted ten times or more. The gene calls are TRBV7-2 and TRBJ2-5, with 8 bases fitting TRBD2. Germline loops: CDR1 SGHTA, CDR2 FQGNSA. The V segment lost 4 bases and the J segment 0 bases; nucleotides outside the gene matches: 4. This CDR3 has 15 amino acids. The CDR3 here is CASSSGGQYQETQYF. CDR3 coding DNA: TGTGCCAGCAGCTCGGGGGGGCAGTACCAAGAGACCCAGTACTTC.

The J gene is TRBJ2-1, the V gene TRBV29-1, with D perhaps matching TRBD2 (5 bases). The CDR3 length is 11 residues. Germline lookup yields CDR1 SQVTM and CDR2 ANQGSEA. V was shortened by 5 bases and J by 7 bases, with 9 bases between the two germline ends. The CDR3 reads CSVWTGNEQFF. CDR3 in DNA: TGCAGCGTTTGGACGGGAAATGAGCAGTTCTTC.

This clonotype was seen ten or more times. The chain uses TRBV6-5 and TRBJ2-7; 11 bases align to TRBD1. With V trimmed by 6 bases and J by 3 bases, 7 bases remained unmatched. Germline lookup yields CDR1 MNHEY and CDR2 SVGAGI. This CDR3 is built from 15 residues. The CDR3 protein is CASRRSGQGVYEQYF. Written as DNA, the CDR3 is TGTGCCAGCAGACGCTCGGGACAGGGGGTCTACGAGCAGTACTTC.

Ten or more counts support this clonotype. This sequence joins TRBV10-3 and TRBJ2-7; possibly TRBD1 for D (6 bases). From germline, CDR1 is ENHRY and CDR2 SYGVKD. CDR3 length: 11 amino acids. Trimming pared 8 bases from V and 3 bases from J, leaving 8 bases between. CDR3 sequence: CAIGGLYEQYF. CDR3 coding DNA: TGTGCCATCGGGGGCCTCTACGAGCAGTACTTC.

The chain employs TRBV6-6 and TRBJ2-7; maybe TRBD2 (5 bases). The CDR3 has 14 residues. The germline gives CDR1 MNHNY, CDR2 SVGAGI (reference sequence). The germline V and J ends were trimmed by 5 bases and 0 bases, with 11 bases remaining between them. The CDR3 sequence is CASSEDEGSYEQYF. The CDR3, as DNA: TGTGCCAGCAGTGAGGACGAGGGCTCCTACGAGCAGTACTTC.

This clonotype was seen ten or more times. The rearrangement uses TRBV10-3 and TRBJ2-5; D remains ambiguous. The CDR3 length is 13 residues. Germline V lookup: CDR1 ENHRY, CDR2 SYGVKD. V lost 4 bases, J lost 0 bases, and 6 bases lay in between. CDR3 DNA sequence: TGTGCCATCAGTGCTGCCGACCAAGAGACCCAGTACTTC. Translating gives CAISAADQETQYF.

This clonotype has more than one count but fewer than ten. This sequence joins TRBV27 and TRBJ1-5; D remains ambiguous. Trimming pared 8 bases from V and 9 bases from J, leaving 11 bases between. The CDR3 runs 11 residues. Germline CDR1 and CDR2: MNHEY and SMNVEV (reference sequence). CDR3 sequence: CASGSQRPQHF. The DNA of the CDR3 is TGTGCCAGCGGATCCCAGCGGCCCCAGCATTTT.

This clonotype occurred many times. Here the CDR3 reads CSATGTSDYEQYF. CDR3 coding DNA: TGCAGTGCGACCGGGACTAGCGACTACGAGCAGTACTTC. This rearrangement joins TRBV20-1 to TRBJ2-7, with 10 nucleotides matching TRBD2. The CDR3 is 13 residues long. Trimming at V came to 6 bases and at J to 3 bases, leaving 5 bases not matched to a gene. Germline V CDR1 and CDR2: DFQATT, SNEGSKA (reference sequence).

This clonotype was observed at least ten times. The CDR3 sequence is CASSLGKRGGSYNEQFF. The CDR3 nucleotides read TGTGCCAGCAGCTTGGGGAAGCGGGGGGGATCCTACAATGAGCAGTTCTTC. The gene calls are TRBV5-4 and TRBJ2-1; 10 bases agree with TRBD2. The CDR3 has 17 residues. V gave up 0 bases and J gave up 1 base; unmatched junction bases: 4. The germline V gene has CDR1 SGHNT and CDR2 YYREEE (reference sequence). Using reference TRBV5-4 and TRBJ2-1 for the parts outside the CDR3, the full variable domain is ETGVTQSPTHLIKTRGQQVTLRCSSQSGHNTVSWYQQALGQGPQFIFQYYREEENGRGNFPPRFSGLQFPNYSSELNVNALELDDSALYLCASSLGKRGGSYNEQFFGPGTRLTVL.

This clonotype was recorded many times. The V and J genes are TRBV5-1 and TRBJ2-3; no clear D gene. Germline-derived CDR1 and CDR2 are SGHRS and YFSETQ. This CDR3 contains 12 residues. The V end lost 4 bases, the J end lost 0 bases, and 3 bases lay between the germline ends. The CDR3 DNA reads TGCGCCAGCAGCCATAGCACAGATACGCAGTATTTT. It codes for CASSHSTDTQYF.

There are many counts of this clonotype. V is TRBV7-2 and J is TRBJ2-5, with a tentative D call TRBD1 (6 bases). Trimming shortened V by 6 bases and J by 4 bases, and 18 bases separated the two germline ends. This CDR3 is built from 15 residues. Germline V gene lookup returns CDR1 SGHTA and CDR2 FQGNSA. CDR3 loop: CASSPSSGVVETQYF. As DNA, the CDR3 is TGTGCCAGCAGTCCATCCTCAGGGGTGGTAGAGACCCAGTACTTC.

The table lists this clonotype with many counts. The chain combines TRBV9 with TRBJ1-2; D ambiguous. The CDR3 consists of 14 residues. Germline values: CDR1 SGDLS, CDR2 YYNGEE. The V and J ends lost 2 bases and 2 bases respectively, with 10 bases between them. The CDR3 DNA is TGTGCCAGCAGCGTTCTAGTGGGGAACTATGGCTACACCTTC. Translation gives CASSVLVGNYGYTF. Supplemented by reference TRBV9 and TRBJ1-2, the full variable domain reads DSGVTQTPKHLITATGQRVTLRCSPRSGDLSVYWYQQSLDQGLQFLIQYYNGEERAKGNILERFSAQQFPDLHSELNLSSLELGDSALYFCASSVLVGNYGYTFGSGTRLTVV.

This clonotype was found a few times. Here the CDR3 reads CSARVGAGGSNTGELFF. The CDR3 DNA follows: TGCAGTGCTAGAGTGGGGGCGGGGGGTTCTAACACCGGGGAGCTGTTTTTT. This chain links TRBV20-1 with TRBJ2-2; 8 nucleotides match TRBD2. V shed 1 base, J shed 2 bases, and the junction held 9 bases outside the gene matches. Germline V CDR1 and CDR2: DFQATT, SNEGSKA (reference sequence). The CDR3 has 17 amino acids.

As for this clonotype: A read error may explain this, as a much larger clone is one base away. CDR3 sequence: CAGSPLLGSQETQYF. In nucleotides, the CDR3 is TGTGCCGGCAGCCCCCTGCTGGGGAGCCAAGAGACCCAGTACTTC. This chain uses TRBV12-1 with TRBJ2-5; the D segment call TRBD1 is taken from the table without a DNA check. TRBV12-1 is designated a pseudogene. This CDR3 is built from 15 residues.

This rearrangement joins TRBV6-1 to TRBJ2-3, with 15 positions matching TRBD2. With 4 bases clipped from V and 4 bases from J, the junction kept 6 bases outside the gene matches. Per germline, CDR1 MNHNS and CDR2 SASEGT. The CDR3 totals 17 residues. DNA for the CDR3: TGTGCCAGCAGTGGGACTAGCGGGGGGGTACCCCCAGATACGCAGTATTTT. It codes for CASSGTSGGVPPDTQYF.

A few counts support this clonotype. V is TRBV30 and J is TRBJ2-3; D is perhaps TRBD2 (5 bases). In germline, CDR1 is GTSNPN, CDR2 SVGIG (reference sequence). V was trimmed by 5 bases and J by 4 bases, leaving 10 bases between them. The CDR3 loop spans 12 amino acids. CDR3 loop: CAWGEGADTQYF. The CDR3 region has the DNA TGTGCCTGGGGCGAGGGAGCAGATACGCAGTATTTT.

Note on this clonotype: This could be a read error, since a much larger clone is one nucleotide away. V usage is TRBV9 and J usage is TRBJ1-5; D ambiguous. The CDR3 spans 15 residues. CDR1 is SGDLS, CDR2 YYNGEE, per germline. The CDR3 DNA reads as TGTGCCAGCAGCGTATCTTCCTTCACCAATCTGCCCCAGCATTTT. It yields the protein CASSVSSFTNLPQHF.

In its sample, this clonotype was seen many times. The genes are TRBV10-3 and TRBJ1-4; no reliable D call. The CDR3 spans 15 residues. Germline assignment: CDR1 ENHRY and CDR2 SYGVKD. The V gene lost 2 bases and the J gene lost 8 bases, with 15 bases spanning the gap. The CDR3 here is CAISEGLSGKEKLFF. CDR3 nucleotides: TGTGCCATCAGTGAGGGCCTATCGGGGAAGGAAAAACTGTTTTTT.

This clonotype has a count of ten or more. The chain couples TRBV5-1 to TRBJ2-1, with 9 bases lining up with TRBD1. Trimming removed 4 bases from V and 7 bases from J; junction bases left unmatched: 15. The CDR3 spans 17 residues. Per the germline V gene, CDR1 is SGHRS and CDR2 is YFSETQ. The DNA for the CDR3 is TGCGCCAGCAGCGTTCGCCCGGGACAGGGTTCCTCGAATGAGCAGTTCTTC. It encodes CASSVRPGQGSSNEQFF.